A selection of T cell receptor beta chains follows, all from one sample in a study of cytomegalovirus exposure and HLA in healthy donors. Data came from immunoSEQ multiplex PCR; TCRdb stores just in-frame clones and leaves some out. Of about 300,000 clones in the sample, roughly 90% were seen once. Input material: PBMCs. Receptors were obtained from a woman younger than 35 in good health and CMV-seronegative. Both conserved end residues are part of each CDR3. The order of the fields is V gene, J gene, CDR3 length, D gene, clone size, CDR3 protein, CDR3 DNA. The D gene is left open where the match is weak. Expanded clones get a size class; other rows say once, few or many, or leave the size out.

v_call: TRBV25-1
j_call: TRBJ1-5
cdr3_length: 14
d_call: .
clone_size: .
cdr3_aa: CASSDPGGFQPQHF
cdr3_nt: TGTGCCAGCAGTGACCCGGGTGGGTTTCAGCCCCAGCATTTT

v_call: TRBV5-1
j_call: TRBJ1-2
cdr3_length: 14
d_call: TRBD1
clone_size: many
cdr3_aa: CASSFEGAVYGYTF
cdr3_nt: TGCGCCAGCAGCTTCGAGGGGGCGGTCTATGGCTACACCTTC

v_call: TRBV21-1
j_call: TRBJ2-7
cdr3_length: 16
d_call: .
clone_size: .
cdr3_aa: CASSKGTGTEDYEQYF
cdr3_nt: TGTGCCAGCAGCAAAGGAACCGGGACAGAAGACTACGAGCAGTACTTC

v_call: TRBV5-4
j_call: TRBJ1-2
cdr3_length: 16
d_call: .
clone_size: .
cdr3_aa: CASSLVQGGVRSGYTF
cdr3_nt: TGTGCCAGCAGCTTGGTACAGGGTGGAGTAAGGAGCGGCTACACCTTC

v_call: TRBV11-2
j_call: TRBJ2-7
cdr3_length: 13
d_call: .
clone_size: few
cdr3_aa: CASRLTGTYEQYF
cdr3_nt: TGTGCCAGCAGACTTACAGGTACCTACGAGCAGTACTTC

v_call: TRBV28
j_call: TRBJ2-7
cdr3_length: 17
d_call: .
clone_size: .
cdr3_aa: CASRNPPGKHGSYEQYF
cdr3_nt: TGTGCCAGCCGAAACCCCCCCGGGAAACACGGGTCCTACGAGCAGTACTTC

v_call: TRBV6-5
j_call: TRBJ2-7
cdr3_length: 12
d_call: TRBD1
clone_size: .
cdr3_aa: CASGDSSYEQYF
cdr3_nt: TGTGCCAGCGGGGACAGCTCCTACGAGCAGTACTTC

v_call: TRBV28
j_call: TRBJ1-2
cdr3_length: 13
d_call: .
clone_size: .
cdr3_aa: CASSFRGSLGYTF
cdr3_nt: TGTGCCAGCAGTTTTCGGGGGTCTTTGGGCTACACCTTC

v_call: TRBV19
j_call: TRBJ1-2
cdr3_length: 13
d_call: .
clone_size: .
cdr3_aa: CASRADSWAGYTF
cdr3_nt: TGTGCCAGTAGGGCCGACAGTTGGGCTGGCTACACCTTC

v_call: TRBV5-1
j_call: TRBJ2-1
cdr3_length: 16
d_call: TRBD2
clone_size: .
cdr3_aa: CASSFLSRTSFYEQFF
cdr3_nt: TGCGCCAGCAGCTTCTTGTCCCGGACTAGTTTCTATGAGCAGTTCTTC

v_call: TRBV20-1
j_call: TRBJ1-1
cdr3_length: 11
d_call: .
clone_size: .
cdr3_aa: CSARAGAEAFF
cdr3_nt: TGCAGTGCTAGAGCGGGGGCTGAAGCTTTCTTT

v_call: TRBV7-8
j_call: TRBJ2-7
cdr3_length: 16
d_call: .
clone_size: .
cdr3_aa: CASSENQGGFGQEQYF
cdr3_nt: TGTGCCAGCAGCGAAAACCAGGGAGGGTTCGGACAGGAGCAGTACTTC

v_call: TRBV5-1
j_call: TRBJ2-1
cdr3_length: 15
d_call: TRBD2
clone_size: .
cdr3_aa: CASSVKGLAGGWEFF
cdr3_nt: TGCGCCAGCAGCGTGAAGGGACTAGCGGGAGGTTGGGAGTTCTTC

v_call: TRBV5-1
j_call: TRBJ2-7
cdr3_length: 16
d_call: TRBD1
clone_size: once
cdr3_aa: CASSLAGQGAVNEQYF
cdr3_nt: TGCGCCAGCAGCTTGGCCGGACAGGGGGCTGTCAACGAGCAGTACTTC

v_call: TRBV5-1
j_call: TRBJ2-5
cdr3_length: 18
d_call: .
clone_size: .
cdr3_aa: CASTNLPPAGLGQETQYF
cdr3_nt: TGCGCCAGCACCAACCTTCCCCCCGCAGGGTTGGGGCAAGAGACCCAGTACTTC

v_call: TRBV7-2
j_call: TRBJ1-3
cdr3_length: 15
d_call: .
clone_size: .
cdr3_aa: CASSFGGRSGNTIYF
cdr3_nt: TGTGCCAGCAGCTTCGGGGGACGTTCCGGAAACACCATATATTTT

v_call: TRBV6-1
j_call: TRBJ2-6
cdr3_length: 16
d_call: .
clone_size: .
cdr3_aa: CASSEMPGFGANVLTF
cdr3_nt: TGTGCCAGCAGTGAAATGCCAGGGTTTGGGGCCAACGTCCTGACTTTC

v_call: TRBV30
j_call: TRBJ1-6
cdr3_length: 16
d_call: TRBD1
clone_size: once
cdr3_aa: CAWSVRTGVINSPLHF
cdr3_nt: TGTGCCTGGAGTGTACGGACAGGGGTTATTAATTCACCCCTCCACTTT

v_call: TRBV29-1
j_call: TRBJ1-5
cdr3_length: 13
d_call: .
clone_size: .
cdr3_aa: CSVELGPGQPQHF
cdr3_nt: TGCAGCGTCGAATTGGGTCCGGGTCAGCCCCAGCATTTT

v_call: TRBV18
j_call: TRBJ2-7
cdr3_length: 13
d_call: .
clone_size: .
cdr3_aa: CASSPKEGYEQYF
cdr3_nt: TGTGCCAGCTCACCGAAGGAGGGTTACGAGCAGTACTTC

v_call: TRBV19
j_call: TRBJ1-6
cdr3_length: 14
d_call: .
clone_size: .
cdr3_aa: CASNIHREESPLHF
cdr3_nt: TGTGCCAGTAATATTCACAGGGAAGAGTCACCCCTCCACTTT

v_call: TRBV28
j_call: TRBJ2-1
cdr3_length: 14
d_call: .
clone_size: .
cdr3_aa: CASSSPGGAGEQFF
cdr3_nt: TGTGCCAGCAGTTCCCCAGGGGGAGCGGGTGAGCAGTTCTTC

v_call: TRBV10-3
j_call: TRBJ2-5
cdr3_length: 13
d_call: .
clone_size: once
cdr3_aa: CAISAGQKETQYF
cdr3_nt: TGTGCCATCAGTGCGGGACAAAAAGAGACCCAGTACTTC

v_call: TRBV6-4
j_call: TRBJ2-3
cdr3_length: 14
d_call: .
clone_size: .
cdr3_aa: CASSEEPGIGTQYF
cdr3_nt: TGTGCCAGCAGTGAAGAGCCAGGGATCGGTACGCAGTATTTT

v_call: TRBV25-1
j_call: TRBJ1-4
cdr3_length: 16
d_call: .
clone_size: .
cdr3_aa: CASSRGLYATNEKLFF
cdr3_nt: TGTGCCAGCAGCAGGGGACTATATGCAACTAATGAAAAACTGTTTTTT

v_call: TRBV9
j_call: TRBJ1-3
cdr3_length: 14
d_call: .
clone_size: .
cdr3_aa: CASSTGGTGNTIYF
cdr3_nt: TGTGCCAGCAGCACGGGAGGCACTGGAAACACCATATATTTT

v_call: TRBV19
j_call: TRBJ1-1
cdr3_length: 15
d_call: TRBD1
clone_size: .
cdr3_aa: CASSPEPGGRAEAFF
cdr3_nt: TGTGCCAGTAGTCCCGAACCAGGGGGCCGGGCTGAAGCTTTCTTT

v_call: TRBV27
j_call: TRBJ2-3
cdr3_length: 14
d_call: .
clone_size: .
cdr3_aa: CASSVGSFTDTQYF
cdr3_nt: TGTGCCAGCAGTGTCGGGAGTTTCACAGATACGCAGTATTTT

v_call: TRBV6-6
j_call: TRBJ2-1
cdr3_length: 15
d_call: TRBD2
clone_size: .
cdr3_aa: CASGGFAGVGNEQFF
cdr3_nt: TGTGCCAGCGGGGGTTTTGCGGGAGTGGGAAATGAGCAGTTCTTC

v_call: TRBV2
j_call: TRBJ2-3
cdr3_length: 18
d_call: TRBD1
clone_size: .
cdr3_aa: CASSSDIMTGGRMDTQYF
cdr3_nt: TGTGCCAGCAGCTCCGATATTATGACAGGGGGGCGCATGGATACGCAGTATTTT

v_call: TRBV27
j_call: TRBJ2-7
cdr3_length: 17
d_call: TRBD1
clone_size: once
cdr3_aa: CASSPRTGKRHYYEQYF
cdr3_nt: TGTGCCAGCAGTCCTAGGACAGGGAAAAGGCACTACTACGAGCAGTACTTC

v_call: TRBV6-5
j_call: TRBJ2-1
cdr3_length: 11
d_call: .
clone_size: .
cdr3_aa: CASSANNEQFF
cdr3_nt: TGTGCCAGCAGTGCTAACAATGAGCAGTTCTTC

v_call: TRBV2
j_call: TRBJ2-3
cdr3_length: 14
d_call: TRBD2
clone_size: .
cdr3_aa: CASNIAGPTDTQYF
cdr3_nt: TGTGCCAGCAATATAGCGGGGCCCACAGATACGCAGTATTTT

v_call: TRBV2
j_call: TRBJ2-5
cdr3_length: 11
d_call: .
clone_size: .
cdr3_aa: CASSDPRPQYF
cdr3_nt: TGTGCCAGCAGTGACCCCAGGCCCCAGTACTTC

v_call: TRBV29-1
j_call: TRBJ2-1
cdr3_length: 13
d_call: .
clone_size: .
cdr3_aa: CSVAIGVYNEQFF
cdr3_nt: TGCAGCGTTGCGATAGGGGTTTACAATGAGCAGTTCTTC

v_call: TRBV9
j_call: TRBJ2-7
cdr3_length: 17
d_call: .
clone_size: .
cdr3_aa: CASSVHWGPTVGAEQYF
cdr3_nt: TGTGCCAGCAGCGTCCATTGGGGCCCGACAGTTGGGGCCGAGCAGTACTTC